The rows below give T cell receptor beta chains drawn from one sample of a study of blood T cell repertoires in COVID-19. The protocol was immunoSEQ multiplex PCR, while the TCRdb copy is restricted to in-frame clones and leaves out a portion. The sample has about 480,000 clones; about 88% are singletons. Source material: PBMCs or T cells enriched from blood (not recorded which). The receptors derive from a woman in her fifties or sixties who had recovered from COVID-19. Both conserved end residues are part of each CDR3. The order of the fields is V gene, D gene, CDR3 protein. A D gene is named only where the DNA matches it firmly.

>TRBV7-2|.
CASSSSTVAGNTIYF
>TRBV7-2|TRBD2
CASSLWRGGELFF
>TRBV10-3|.
CAISPNKGGVGPQHF
>TRBV5-6|.
CASSQRGGPYQPQHF
>TRBV4-1|.
CASSQKAHEQYF
>TRBV4-2|.
CASSQEEGTYGYTF
>TRBV5-1|.
CASSLDSPGNQPQHF
>TRBV7-2|.
CASSLRDSTYNEQFF
>TRBV5-4|.
CASSSPDTQETQYF
>TRBV28|.
CASRRTGGEKLFF
>TRBV5-1|TRBD1
CASSRGQVSSYEQYF
>TRBV7-2|TRBD1
CASSLTGVRTGELFF
>TRBV2|TRBD2
CASGGLAGPDTDTQYF
>TRBV30|.
CAWAGQHNQPQHF
>TRBV19|TRBD1
CASSIDGTGGHQPQHF
>TRBV5-1|.
CASSQGQGTGELFF
>TRBV18|.
CASSPKPSAPYGYTF
>TRBV6-5|.
CASRDSLNQPQHF
>TRBV9|.
CASSAGGRTDTQYF
>TRBV6-5|TRBD2
CASSRGLEIETQYF
>TRBV6-5|.
CASRQGSSSNQPQHF
>TRBV5-1|TRBD2
CASSWPSGGDSYNEQFF
>TRBV6-2/TRBV6-3|.
CASSSQGITYEQYF
>TRBV2|.
CASSFGGPGGLNTEAFF
>TRBV27|TRBD1
CASRPRDRAPFGYGYTF
>TRBV18|TRBD1
CASSPRDRAEAFF
>TRBV19|.
CASSIMVVSGTQYF
>TRBV5-8|.
CASSLGGRNTEAFF
>TRBV7-9|TRBD2
CASSRVVTSGTDTQYF
>TRBV9|.
CASSVGRPGSYTF
>TRBV6-5|.
CASWSGAGGRDTIYF
>TRBV5-1|TRBD1
CASSLYRGVYGYTF
>TRBV6-5|.
CASSYSSAGDSYEQYF
>TRBV9|TRBD1
CASSLSDRGGEKLFF
>TRBV6-6|.
CASSQQYGGEGYTF
>TRBV24-1|TRBD1
CATSRTGRTDTQYF
>TRBV27|.
CASSLRGGELFF
>TRBV11-2|.
CASSLGRLLNSPLHF
>TRBV18|.
CASSPGSAGTDTQYF
>TRBV4-1|TRBD1
CASRGLTGDTEAFF
>TRBV7-9|TRBD1
CASSLSRQGWETQYF